The subject of this entry is one T cell receptor (beta chain). Its antigen remains unidentified. The CDR3 totals 11 residues. Trimming cost V 7 bases and J 7 bases, with 8 bases left between them. CDR1 is SGHAT and CDR2 is FQDESV in the germline V gene (reference sequence). One entry per CDR3 protein results from TCRdb running MiXCR on the 5' RACE reads. The sample includes some 840,000 distinct CDR3 sequences, approximately 12% of them seen just once. The data were taken from a study of CD8 T cells in ankylosing spondylitis. The study's findings and limits: A CD8+ phenotype characterized the disease-linked clones, which were relatively rare in peripheral blood. Seemingly distinctive of ankylosing spondylitis blood was a TCR beta motif formed by eight highly homologous variants. Reportedly, matched ankylosing spondylitis synovial fluid was significantly enriched for disease-linked clones.

The sample taken for sequencing was blood, either unsorted or a sorted T cell fraction (not recorded which). The V gene is TRBV11-1, the J gene TRBJ2-1, with TRBD1 as a possible D gene (5 bases). This TCR derives from a male donor with ankylosing spondylitis. The CDR3 region has the DNA TGTGCCAGCAAGTCAGGGAATGAGCAGTTCTTC. It translates to CASKSGNEQFF.